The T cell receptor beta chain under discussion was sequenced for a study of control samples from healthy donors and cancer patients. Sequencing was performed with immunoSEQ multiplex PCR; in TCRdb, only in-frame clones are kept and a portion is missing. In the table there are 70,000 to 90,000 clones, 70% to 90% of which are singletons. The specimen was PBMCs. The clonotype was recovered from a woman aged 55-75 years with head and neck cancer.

CDR3 nucleotide sequence: TGTGCCACCAGCAGAGATGCCGGGTTGGAGCAGTTCTTC. It codes for CATSRDAGLEQFF. This rearrangement joins TRBV15 to TRBJ2-1; D gene ambiguous. CDR3 size: 13 residues. With 0 bases removed from V and 10 bases from J, the gap between germline ends came to 10 bases. Germline CDR1 LNHNV, CDR2 YYDKDF (reference sequence).